This T cell receptor beta chain was identified during a study of molecular identifiers for immune sequencing clone quantification. Study-wide points: Same-barcode identical TCR molecules could make highly expanded clones look smaller than they are.

The sample holds many counts of this clonotype. The antigen remains undetermined. Trimming shortened V by 2 bases and J by 1 base, and 8 bases separated the two germline ends. The CDR3 sequence is 14 residues long. TCRdb reanalysed the PCR reads using MiXCR and keeps one entry per CDR3 protein. The data hold more than 250,000 distinct CDR3 sequences, with about 20% observed a single time. The rearrangement uses TRBV12-3 or TRBV12-4 and TRBJ1-1; D is uncertain. The sequence was obtained from a human donor in good health. Some libraries in this study had Jurkat cell RNA spiked in. The sample taken for sequencing was naive CD8+ T cells from blood, with Jurkat cell RNA spiked in. This sample's subset: FACS-sorted CD8+CD4-CCR7+CD45RA+ naive T cells. The CDR3 nucleotides are TGTGCCAGCAGTTTATCTCGTAGGAACACTGAAGCTTTCTTT. Translated: CASSLSRRNTEAFF.